Listed below are T cell receptor beta chains from one sample, sequenced in a study of PD-1 blockade in classical Hodgkin lymphoma. Clones were read by immunoSEQ multiplex PCR, and TCRdb kept only the in-frame ones, dropping some. The sample contains just over 25,000 clones, 85% to 90% of which appear only once. Sequencing used peripheral blood mononuclear cells (PBMCs), obtained at baseline. Every receptor here comes from a human donor with classical Hodgkin lymphoma. Each CDR3 is given with its conserved first and last residue. The D gene is left open where the match is weak. Not every row has a clone size; where given, it reads once, few, many or a size class.

d_call cdr3_length j_call clone_size v_call cdr3_aa cdr3_nt
. 16 TRBJ2-7 . TRBV4-3 CASSPVGTSVRYEQYF TGCGCCAGCAGCCCCGTGGGGACAAGCGTGCGCTACGAGCAGTACTTC
TRBD1 13 TRBJ2-5 . TRBV5-1 CASRQGAGETQYF TGCGCCAGCAGACAGGGGGCGGGAGAGACCCAGTACTTC
TRBD1 16 TRBJ1-3 . TRBV2 CASSEGRTGDGNTIYF TGTGCCAGCAGTGAAGGCAGGACAGGGGACGGAAACACCATATATTTT
TRBD2 16 TRBJ2-1 once TRBV7-8 CASNTGPSGGHNEQFF TGTGCCAGCAACACGGGCCCTAGCGGGGGTCACAATGAGCAGTTCTTC
TRBD1 15 TRBJ2-3 . TRBV7-8 CASSLDRGRRDTQYF TGTGCCAGCAGCTTAGACAGGGGGCGCCGAGATACGCAGTATTTT
TRBD2 15 TRBJ2-3 . TRBV2 CASRGTSGGTDTQYF TGTGCCAGCAGAGGGACTAGCGGGGGCACAGATACGCAGTATTTT
. 15 TRBJ2-1 . TRBV5-1 CASSESLSSYNEQFF TGCGCCAGCAGCGAAAGCCTCAGCTCCTACAATGAGCAGTTCTTC
. 15 TRBJ2-7 . TRBV18 CASSYAGTLNYEQYF TGTGCCAGCTCGTATGCCGGGACCTTAAACTACGAGCAGTACTTC
TRBD1 14 TRBJ1-2 . TRBV2 CATYKREGADGYTF TGTGCCACTTACAAGCGGGAGGGGGCGGATGGCTACACCTTC
. 13 TRBJ2-2 . TRBV5-1 CASSLQGTGELFF TGCGCCAGCAGCTTACAGGGAACCGGGGAGCTGTTTTTT
. 13 TRBJ2-5 . TRBV7-9 CASSLAVQETQYF TGTGCCAGCAGCTTGGCCGTCCAAGAGACCCAGTACTTC
TRBD1 14 TRBJ2-7 . TRBV5-1 CASSFQGANNEQYF TGCGCCAGCAGCTTCCAGGGGGCTAACAACGAGCAGTACTTC
. 13 TRBJ2-1 . TRBV27 CASSLNSYNEQFF TGTGCCAGCAGTTTAAATTCCTACAATGAGCAGTTCTTC
TRBD1 15 TRBJ2-7 . TRBV5-1 CASSLAGQGNHEQYF TGCGCCAGCAGCTTGGCCGGACAGGGTAACCACGAGCAGTACTTC
TRBD1 15 TRBJ2-6 once TRBV6-5 CASSSTGTGANVLTF TGTGCCAGCAGTTCGACAGGGACCGGGGCCAACGTCCTGACTTTC
TRBD2 15 TRBJ2-1 . TRBV5-1 CASRERGDSYNEQFF TGCGCCAGCAGAGAGCGGGGGGACTCCTACAATGAGCAGTTCTTC
. 13 TRBJ1-1 . TRBV7-9 CASSLEANTEAFF TGTGCCAGCAGCTTAGAAGCGAACACTGAAGCTTTCTTT
. 14 TRBJ1-4 . TRBV12-5 CASVQDSTNEKLFF TGTGCTAGTGTTCAGGACAGCACTAATGAAAAACTGTTTTTT
. 17 TRBJ1-2 once TRBV5-4 CASSRLSRAGEDYGYTF TGTGCCAGCAGCCGGCTTAGCAGGGCGGGTGAAGACTATGGCTACACCTTC
TRBD2 16 TRBJ2-2 once TRBV7-8 CASSSYGGGNTGELFF TGTGCCAGCAGCTCATACGGGGGGGGAAACACCGGGGAGCTGTTTTTT
. 14 TRBJ1-6 few TRBV5-1 CASSLDGSLSPLHF TGCGCCAGCAGCTTGGATGGCAGTCTTTCACCCCTCCACTTT
. 16 TRBJ2-7 . TRBV18 CASSPGTGLFSYEQYF TGTGCCAGCTCACCAGGGACGGGTTTATTCTCCTACGAGCAGTACTTC
TRBD1 18 TRBJ2-2 . TRBV4-3 CASSQSGEDRGNTGELFF TGCGCCAGCAGCCAAAGTGGGGAGGACAGGGGGAACACCGGGGAGCTGTTTTTT
. 16 TRBJ2-7 . TRBV29-1 CSVAGLETGNLIEQYF TGCAGCGTTGCGGGACTTGAGACAGGGAACCTCATCGAGCAGTACTTC
TRBD2 15 TRBJ2-1 once TRBV5-5 CASSLVAGGANEQFF TGTGCCAGCAGCTTGGTGGCCGGGGGGGCAAATGAGCAGTTCTTC